This TCR beta chain derives from a study of blood T cell repertoires in COVID-19. Overall study context: Acute-phase and convalescent COVID-19 samples originated in the United States, Italy and Spain.

The CDR3 totals 11 residues. V was cut by 10 bases and J by 2 bases, with 8 bases left in between. Germline V CDR1 and CDR2: LNHDA, SQIVND (reference sequence). In the original processing: Amplification with reference gene primers provided the estimates of nucleated cell counts. TCRdb keeps only in-frame clones here, not all; method: immunoSEQ multiplex PCR. V, J and clone size are taken as reported in that table, and D and trimming were inferred from the DNA itself. There are 65,000 to 70,000 clones in the sample; 65% to 85% occur only once, and 16% lies in the top ten. This TCR was recovered from a man in his 60s with acute or convalescent COVID-19. The chain carries TRBV19 and TRBJ1-1; D call uncertain. The sample was peripheral blood. The CDR3 region is CATVRNTEAFF. CDR3 coding DNA: TGTGCCACGGTGAGAAACACTGAAGCTTTCTTT. Filled out from reference TRBV19 and TRBJ1-1, the complete variable domain reads DGGITQSPKYLFRKEGQNVTLSCEQNLNHDAMYWYRQDPGQGLRLIYYSQIVNDFQKGDIAEGYSVSREKKESFPLTVTSAQKNPTAFYLCATVRNTEAFFGQGTRLTVV.